This T cell receptor beta chain was profiled in a study of somatic reversion in DOCK8 deficiency (dated by TCRdb to about 2020). Broadly, across the study: T cell receptor beta repertoires were compared among DOCK8-deficient patients, DOCK8-revertant patients and healthy volunteers. The study investigated how somatic reversion of pathogenic DOCK8 variants alters lymphocyte differentiation and function in DOCK8 deficiency. DOCK8-deficient patients in the study had been reported previously. Broader findings and caveats from the paper: The methods did not specify, sample by sample, whether the source material for each sample was whole blood or PBMCs.

Receptors were amplified or captured by multiplex PCR. TRB libraries were generated by one-step amplicon PCR from approximately 100 ng genomic DNA using EuroClonality-NGS primers. TRB amplicons were sequenced on Illumina MiSeq instruments with 2 x 250 bp version 2 chemistry. On the authors' methods: IMGT/HighV-QUEST was the tool used for both primary TRB sequence analysis and V(D)J annotation. Once nonfunctional clones had been removed and the data downsampled for comparisons between samples, VDJtools was used to evaluate repertoire diversity and composition. TCRdb reworked the public reads: Q25 trimming with fastp, MiXCR clone assembly, productive beta chains retained. Under each unique CDR3 protein, matching rows form one entry showing the most common genes and DNA. The V and J calls reflect TCRdb's pipeline rather than the authors' work. The table for this sample lists several thousand distinct CDR3 sequences; 24% of them were counted only once. About 9.7% of the sample is held by the ten biggest clonotypes.

The V end gives up 3 bases and the J end 8 bases, leaving 8 bases in the junction not matched to a gene. From its cysteine to its phenylalanine, the CDR3 spans 15 amino acids. CDR3 DNA is the only sequence kept; it has 45 bases, read in frame from the first base. Blood for healthy controls was obtained from volunteer donors provided by blood services in Australia and France. Genomic DNA for TCR repertoire analysis was extracted from whole blood samples or from PBMCs. A word on this clonotype: The target of this receptor is not known. The record has no base qualities; no much larger clone is one base away.

The sequence was collected from a human donor in good health. Material for sequencing was peripheral blood. Recombination connected TRBV12-3 or TRBV12-4 to TRBJ1-2, and 11 junctional nucleotides match TRBD1. The nucleotides are TGTGCCAGCAGTTTTGGGGACAGGGGGGTATTAGGCTACACCTTC. Its protein product is CASSFGDRGVLGYTF.